Listed below are T cell receptor beta chains from one sample, sequenced in a study of blood T cell repertoires in COVID-19. The method was immunoSEQ multiplex PCR; TCRdb's version includes in-frame clones alone and lacks a portion of them. The repertoire holds over 120,000 clones, 80% seen once, with around 3.8% in the top ten. Input material: peripheral blood. The receptor set was obtained from a man between 65 and 85 years old who had recovered from COVID-19. Each CDR3 is given with its conserved first and last residue. D genes are given only for firm matches. Clone size is not always given. Where it is, it says once, few, many or a class for expanded clones.

>TRBD2|TRBJ2-2|TRBV7-3|16|.
TGTGCCAGCAGCCCGAAACTAGCGGGAGTAACCGGGGAGCTGTTTTTT
CASSPKLAGVTGELFF
>.|TRBJ2-5|TRBV18|12|.
TGTGCCAGCTCACTCACAGCAGAGACCCAGTACTTC
CASSLTAETQYF
>TRBD2|TRBJ2-2|TRBV9|15|.
TGTGCCAGCAGCGTGGGACTAGCGGACACCGGGGAGCTGTTTTTT
CASSVGLADTGELFF
>TRBD2|TRBJ2-7|TRBV4-1|16|.
TGCGCCAGCAGCCAACTGGGACTAGCGGGCTCCTACGAGCAGTACTTC
CASSQLGLAGSYEQYF
>.|TRBJ1-1|TRBV7-9|13|.
TGTGCCAGCAGCCATGTCCCCGGCATCGGGGCTTTCTTT
CASSHVPGIGAFF
>.|TRBJ2-7|TRBV4-1|13|.
TGCGCCAGCAGCCGGGTGGGCGCCTACGAGCAGTACTTC
CASSRVGAYEQYF
>.|TRBJ1-5|TRBV2|19|.
TGTGCCAGCAGTGAAGATGGGGTGTGGACAGTCCATAGCAATCAGCCCCAGCATTTT
CASSEDGVWTVHSNQPQHF
>.|TRBJ2-1|TRBV29-1|12|.
TGCAGCGTTACGAGCTCCTACAATGAGCAGTTCTTC
CSVTSSYNEQFF
>.|TRBJ2-1|TRBV6-2/TRBV6-3|14|.
TGTGCCAGCAGTTACGGGGCCAGGTACAATGAGCAGTTCTTC
CASSYGARYNEQFF
>TRBD1|TRBJ2-7|TRBV7-9|14|.
TGTGCCAGCAGTTATCGGGACAGAGCCTACGAGCAGTACTTC
CASSYRDRAYEQYF
>.|TRBJ2-4|TRBV14|14|.
TGTGCCAGCAGCTCACCCCGACAGAAAAACATTCAGTACTTC
CASSSPRQKNIQYF
>.|TRBJ1-1|TRBV27|14|.
TGTGCCAGCAGTTTATCGACGGGGAACACTGAAGCTTTCTTT
CASSLSTGNTEAFF
>.|TRBJ2-3|TRBV14|17|many
TGTGCCAGCAGCCAGCTTGCAGGGGCTACTAGCACAGATACGCAGTATTTT
CASSQLAGATSTDTQYF
>TRBD2|TRBJ2-5|TRBV5-6|16|.
TGTGCCAGCAGCCGAGGGCTAGCGGGAGGGGTGGAGACCCAGTACTTC
CASSRGLAGGVETQYF
>TRBD1|TRBJ1-5|TRBV7-2|14|.
TGTGCCAGCAGCCGGGACAGGGTCGGGCAGCCCCAGCATTTT
CASSRDRVGQPQHF
>TRBD1|TRBJ2-3|TRBV27|15|.
TGTGCCAGCAGGCGCGGGACAGGGAGGTCTGATACGCAGTATTTT
CASRRGTGRSDTQYF
>.|TRBJ1-4|TRBV29-1|13|.
TGCAGCGTTGAATCGATTAGGGGGGAAAAACTGTTTTTT
CSVESIRGEKLFF
>.|TRBJ1-5|TRBV19|15|.
TGTGCCAGTAGTATACGGGGGGGACACAATCAGCCCCAGCATTTT
CASSIRGGHNQPQHF
>TRBD1|TRBJ1-1|TRBV5-1|18|.
TGCGCCAGCAGCTCCCCCCGGGACAGGGTAGGAGTGGACACTGAAGCTTTCTTT
CASSSPRDRVGVDTEAFF
>TRBD1|TRBJ2-7|TRBV7-9|15|medium-sized
TGTGCCAGCAGCTTTCGGGGACAGGGGGACTACGAGCAGTACTTC
CASSFRGQGDYEQYF
>TRBD1|TRBJ1-3|TRBV14|15|.
TGTGCCAGCAGCCGCAGGACAGGGTCTGGAAACACCATATATTTT
CASSRRTGSGNTIYF
>TRBD2|TRBJ2-7|TRBV19|15|.
TGTGCCAGTAGTATCGCTAGCGGGATCCCCTACGAGCAGTACTTC
CASSIASGIPYEQYF
>.|TRBJ1-2|TRBV6-5|13|.
TGTGCCAGCACAACAGGGCCAAAAAGAGGCTACACCTTC
CASTTGPKRGYTF
>.|TRBJ2-3|TRBV30|14|few
TGTGCCTGGAGTGTTCTAGGGGACACAGATACGCAGTATTTT
CAWSVLGDTDTQYF
>.|TRBJ2-7|TRBV6-5|14|.
TGTGCCAGCAGTTCCGTAGCGGCCGCCTACGAGCAGTACTTC
CASSSVAAAYEQYF
>.|TRBJ2-7|TRBV7-9|16|.
TGTGCCAGCAGCTTACTCGGGGCGGGAAAGCTCGACGAGCAGTACTTC
CASSLLGAGKLDEQYF
>.|TRBJ2-7|TRBV11-2|13|few
TGTGCCAGCAGCTTGGCTAGCAACTACGAGCAGTACTTC
CASSLASNYEQYF
>TRBD1|TRBJ1-2|TRBV11-2|13|.
TGTGCCAGCAGGGGACAGGGTTTGGGTGGCTACACCTTC
CASRGQGLGGYTF
>.|TRBJ2-1|TRBV18|14|.
TGTGCCAGCTCACCATATGTAGCGGACAATGAGCAGTTCTTC
CASSPYVADNEQFF
>.|TRBJ2-7|TRBV14|13|once
TGTGCCAGCAGCCACCTGCTCCCCGGCGAGCAGTACTTC
CASSHLLPGEQYF
>.|TRBJ2-7|TRBV3-1/TRBV3-2|13|.
TGTGCCAGCAGCCGCCGACCCGGGTACGAGCAGTACTTC
CASSRRPGYEQYF
>TRBD2|TRBJ2-7|TRBV4-1|15|.
TGCGCCAGCAGCCCTCTTGGTGGCGGGAGTTACGAGCAGTACTTC
CASSPLGGGSYEQYF
>.|TRBJ2-3|TRBV27|14|.
TGTGCCAGCAGTTGGGGACTGTTCACAGATACGCAGTATTTT
CASSWGLFTDTQYF
>TRBD2|TRBJ2-1|TRBV3-1/TRBV3-2|16|.
TGTGCCAGCAGCCAAGATGGGAGTGGACTAGCGGGAGTTTCGTTCTTC
CASSQDGSGLAGVSFF
>TRBD1|TRBJ2-7|TRBV28|13|.
TGTGCCAGCAGAAATCGGGACAGGGCCGAGCAGTACTTC
CASRNRDRAEQYF
>TRBD2|TRBJ2-1|TRBV7-3|16|.
TGTGCCAGCAGCCCGGCGGGACTAGCGGGATACAATGAGCAGTTCTTC
CASSPAGLAGYNEQFF